This T cell receptor (beta chain) originates from a study of T cell responses to AZD1222 COVID-19 vaccine. The study, taken as a whole, reports: At baseline, just 5 or 6 AZD1222 recipients tested seropositive. Per reports, nearly half of all spike-specific TCRs target regions that are unmutated in variants. Repertoire sampling occurred only after the peak T cell response.

V was clipped by 5 bases and J by 5 bases; unmatched bases: 1. The CDR3 loop spans 12 amino acids. In germline, CDR1 is SGHVS, CDR2 FQNEAQ. TCRdb keeps only in-frame clones here, not all; method: immunoSEQ multiplex PCR. The repertoire holds about 200,000 clones, with approximately 94% as singletons. This clone showed up just once. Its antigen remains unknown. The V gene is TRBV7-8, the J gene TRBJ2-7; 9 bases are shared with TRBD1. The origin of this receptor is an adult who received the MenACWY meningococcal vaccine as a control. This material consisted of peripheral blood, taken 28 days after the second dose of the MenACWY control vaccine. The CDR3 region is CASSRDRDEQYF. The CDR3 nucleotides are TGTGCCAGCAGCCGGGACAGGGACGAGCAGTACTTC.